This T cell receptor (beta chain) was sequenced for a study of T-cell memory formation after mild COVID-19. V lost 6 bases, J lost 7 bases, and 7 bases stayed unmatched. The CDR3 totals 13 residues. Germline V lookup: CDR1 MNHEY, CDR2 SMNVEV (reference sequence). The study, taken as a whole, reports: Cross-reactive memory apparently joined, as some responding clones appeared in pre-infection memory. Later expanders leaned CD4+, whereas day 15 to 85 contracting clones were balanced CD4/CD8. Shrinking CD4+ clones were chiefly CM and EM; CD8+ ones were chiefly EMRA.

This clonotype was observed a handful of times. Its antigen is not identified. TCR alpha and TCR beta cDNA libraries with sample barcodes and UMIs came from 5'RACE using constant-segment primers. TCRdb independently ran MiXCR on the 5' RACE reads; one entry per CDR3 protein. This table has roughly 550,000 distinct CDR3 sequences, about a fifth appearing once. The sequence was obtained from an adult woman who had mild COVID-19 (a few samples of this study predate the infection). Cell type and time point are not known. V gene TRBV27 combines with J gene TRBJ1-2, with 8 nucleotides matching TRBD1. Input material: PBMCs or a T cell subset sorted from them (not recorded which). The CDR3 DNA sequence: TGTGCCAGCAGCCAGGACAGGGTGGCTGGCTACACCTTC. Encoded protein: CASSQDRVAGYTF.